Shown below are 20 T cell receptor beta chains from a single sample sequenced in a study of low-dose radiotherapy and immunotherapy resistance in tumors. TRAV and TRBV primers primed cDNA for both TCRalpha and TCRbeta. The PCR that amplified TCRs ran for about 20 cycles, relying on a constant-region primer and a V-primer adapter. In TCRdb, the reads were re-called with MiXCR into one record per CDR3 protein. The data hold 55,000 to 65,000 distinct CDR3 sequences, with approximately 26% observed a single time. Time point defined: before trial treatment. The sequences come from PBMCs, collected before treatment. These receptors all stem from a male donor with rectosigmoid adenocarcinoma.

This clonotype was found many times. The chain employs TRBV6-5 and TRBJ2-7; 7 bases are a match to TRBD2. Germline CDR1 MNHEY, CDR2 SVGAGI. CDR3 length equals 13 residues. Trimming at V came to 2 bases and at J to 6 bases, leaving 4 bases not matched to a gene. The CDR3 nucleotides are TGTGCCAGCAGTTACAGGGGCGGGGGCGAGCAGTACTTC. Translated: CASSYRGGGEQYF.

In this sample, this clonotype turned up many times. The J gene is TRBJ1-6, the V gene TRBV28; TRBD1 matches at 7 bases. The junction had 9 bases not matched to a gene; V was cut back by 4 bases and J by 0 bases. The V gene's germline CDR1 is MDHEN and CDR2 SYDVKM. This CDR3 has 18 residues. The CDR3: CASSSVGGQSSYNSPLHF. Here the CDR3 DNA reads TGTGCCAGCAGTTCTGTGGGGGGACAGAGCTCCTATAATTCACCCCTCCACTTT.

This rearrangement joins TRBV28 to TRBJ2-2, with D unclear. Per the germline V gene, CDR1 is MDHEN and CDR2 is SYDVKM. The CDR3 is 12 residues long. The V end lost 10 bases, the J end lost 4 bases, and 10 bases lay between the germline ends. The CDR3, as DNA: TGTGCCACCCGGACCTTCACCGGGGAGCTGTTTTTT. This encodes CATRTFTGELFF.

This clonotype was detected many times. The chain employs TRBV20-1 and TRBJ2-7, with D possibly being TRBD1 or TRBD2 (5 bases each). Germline CDR1 is DFQATT and CDR2 is SNEGSKA (reference sequence). Trimming pared 4 bases from V and 6 bases from J, leaving 16 bases between. The CDR3 totals 13 residues. The CDR3 DNA sequence: TGCAGTGCTACCGAGACTACCAGGGTCGAGCAGTACTTC. This encodes CSATETTRVEQYF.

A single count supports this clonotype. The chain joins TRBV5-3 to TRBJ2-3; the D is unclear. TRBV5-3 is flagged as an ORF with uncertain function. This CDR3 comprises 14 residues. Trimming pared 8 bases from V and 0 bases from J, leaving 13 bases between. CDR3 nucleotide sequence: TGTGCCAGCAATGTCGGGTCTAGCACAGATACGCAGTATTTT. This codes for CASNVGSSTDTQYF.

The chain carries TRBV24-1 and TRBJ2-7; D is perhaps TRBD2 (5 bases). CDR3 length: 13 residues. Trimming shortened V by 3 bases and J by 6 bases, and 11 bases separated the two germline ends. In germline, CDR1 is KGHDR, CDR2 SFDVKD. CDR3 loop: CATSDSNSGEQYF. The CDR3 bases are TGTGCCACCAGTGATAGCAACAGCGGCGAGCAGTACTTC.

This clonotype was seen a few times. V and J are TRBV19 and TRBJ1-2; D unclear. Germline-derived CDR1 and CDR2 are LNHDA and SQIVND (reference sequence). The CDR3 contains 14 residues. Between the trimmed V and J ends, which lost 3 bases and 4 bases, there was a span of 12 bases. This chain's CDR3 is CASSIGSSLYGYTF. Written as DNA, the CDR3 is TGTGCCAGTAGTATCGGGTCCAGTCTCTATGGCTACACCTTC.

This clonotype appeared many times. The chain couples TRBV6-1 to TRBJ2-7; 10 bases fit TRBD1. The CDR3 runs 16 residues. Unmatched junction bases numbered 11, after V lost 4 bases and J lost 5 bases. Germline lookup yields CDR1 MNHNS and CDR2 SASEGT. The CDR3 region has the DNA TGTGCCAGCAGTGCATTGACAGGGGGCGGTGTCCACGAGCAGTACTTC. Its translation is CASSALTGGGVHEQYF.

Notes on this clonotype: Being one base from a much bigger clone, this may be a read error. The J gene is TRBJ2-1, the V gene TRBV7-6, with TRBD2 identical over 8 bases. The germline CDR1 and CDR2 sequences are SGHVS and FNYEAQ. The length of the CDR3 is 18 residues. CDR3 bases: TGTGCCAGCAGCTTAGAAGGCGGGGGGCTTTCCCCTTCCGGTGAGCAGCTCTTC. The encoded protein is CASSLEGGGLSPSGEQLF.

This clonotype was recorded at least ten times. The gene calls are TRBV6-2 or TRBV6-3 and TRBJ2-2; 7 positions match TRBD1. J lost 6 bases, V lost 5 bases, and 9 bases had no gene match. CDR1 and CDR2 from the germline V gene are MNHEY and SVGEGT. The CDR3 contains 15 residues. The CDR3 region has the DNA TGTGCCAGCAGTCACTGGAACAGGGGCTCCGGGGAGCTGTTTTTT. Protein product: CASSHWNRGSGELFF.

At least ten counts were recorded for this clonotype. The chain combines TRBV7-2 with TRBJ1-5, with 8 bases lining up with TRBD1. Trimming cost V 5 bases and J 2 bases; bases outside gene matches: 2. CDR1 SGHTA and CDR2 FQGNSA come from the germline V gene. The CDR3 runs 14 residues. CDR3 DNA sequence: TGTGCCAGCAGCCTGACAGGGGGCAATCAGCCCCAGCATTTT. Protein product: CASSLTGGNQPQHF.

For this clonotype: This probably arose from a read error, given a far larger clone one base away. J is TRBJ2-3 and V is TRBV13; 8 nucleotides match TRBD2. Germline loops: CDR1 PRHDT, CDR2 FYEKMQ (reference sequence). This CDR3 has 14 residues. The V gene end was trimmed by 6 bases and the J gene end by 7 bases; junction bases not matched to a gene: 9. This CDR3 is CASSVGGAENTQYF. In DNA form, the CDR3 reads TGTGCCAGCAGTGTCGGGGGGGCCGAAAATACGCAGTATTTT.

The chain employs TRBV11-2 and TRBJ2-5; D call uncertain. The DNA end is more similar to TRBJ2-7, so the J call may be wrong. This CDR3 has 15 amino acids. Per the germline V gene, CDR1 is SGHAT and CDR2 is FQNNGV. The DNA of the CDR3 is TGTGCCAGCAGCTTAGCCCCTGGAAACGTATACGAGCAGTACTTC. Residues: CASSLAPGNVYEQYF.

The sample holds many counts of this clonotype. J is TRBJ1-6 and V is TRBV6-5; 7 nucleotides line up with TRBD1. The junction had 6 bases not matched to a gene; V was cut back by 7 bases and J by 0 bases. CDR1 is MNHEY and CDR2 is SVGAGI in the germline V gene. The CDR3 runs 16 residues. CDR3 sequence: CASKRTGSSYNSPLHF. CDR3 in DNA: TGTGCCAGCAAGAGGACAGGAAGCTCCTATAATTCACCCCTCCACTTT.

The chain has TRBV12-3 or TRBV12-4 and TRBJ2-3; 13 positions match TRBD2. This CDR3 spans 15 amino acids. Trimming took 9 bases from V and 3 from J; bases not matched to a gene: 6. The CDR3 nucleotides read TGTGCCAGTCGTCGGACTAGCGGGGGAACAGATACGCAGTATTTT. Translation gives CASRRTSGGTDTQYF.

With respect to this clonotype: The likely explanation is a read error, given a far larger clone one base away. The rearrangement links TRBV6-4 to TRBJ2-7; 7 bases are shared with TRBD2. Germline trimming cut 0 bases from V and 7 bases from J; bases unmatched to any gene: 9. CDR1 MRHNA and CDR2 SNTAGT come from the germline V gene. This CDR3 is 15 amino acids long. CDR3 in DNA: TGTGCCAGCAGTGACTCCTTCATGACTAGCCATGAGCAGTACTTC. It specifies CASSDSFMTSHEQYF.

This clonotype has ten or more counts. The J gene is TRBJ1-2, the V gene TRBV18; perhaps TRBD1 as D (5 bases). The germline CDR1 and CDR2 sequences are KGHSH and LQKENI. V was clipped by 0 bases and J by 7 bases, with 9 bases between them. The length of the CDR3 is 13 residues. The CDR3 DNA reads as TGTGCCAGCTCACCACCGGGGGTCGGTGGCTACACCTTC. This encodes CASSPPGVGGYTF.

This clonotype was counted many times. The chain joins TRBV29-1 to TRBJ2-2, with D uncertain. This CDR3 region has 10 residues. Between the trimmed V and J ends, which lost 6 bases and 8 bases, there was a span of 7 bases. The germline gives CDR1 SQVTM, CDR2 ANQGSEA. The CDR3 loop reads CSVDLGELFF. For the CDR3, the DNA is TGCAGCGTCGATTTAGGGGAGCTGTTTTTT.

Details on this clonotype: Since the CDR3 does not end with the conserved phenylalanine or tryptophan, this likely comes from a read error. CDR3 in DNA: TGTGCCAGCAGGCCCTGGATCGGACCGAATGGCAATCAGCCCCAGCATTCT. This gives the protein CASRPWIGPNGNQPQHS. The J gene is TRBJ1-5, the V gene TRBV28; D gene uncertain. Germline CDR1 reads MDHEN; CDR2 reads SYDVKM. The germline V and J ends were trimmed by 6 bases and 2 bases, with 20 bases remaining between them. This CDR3 has 17 residues.

The DNA of the CDR3 is TGTGCCAGCAGTTTTGCAGATACGCAGTATTTT. This codes for CASSFADTQYF. This chain links TRBV28 with TRBJ2-3; no definite D call. Trimming shortened V by 3 bases and J by 4 bases, and 2 bases separated the two germline ends. This CDR3 comprises 11 residues. Per the germline V gene, CDR1 is MDHEN and CDR2 is SYDVKM.